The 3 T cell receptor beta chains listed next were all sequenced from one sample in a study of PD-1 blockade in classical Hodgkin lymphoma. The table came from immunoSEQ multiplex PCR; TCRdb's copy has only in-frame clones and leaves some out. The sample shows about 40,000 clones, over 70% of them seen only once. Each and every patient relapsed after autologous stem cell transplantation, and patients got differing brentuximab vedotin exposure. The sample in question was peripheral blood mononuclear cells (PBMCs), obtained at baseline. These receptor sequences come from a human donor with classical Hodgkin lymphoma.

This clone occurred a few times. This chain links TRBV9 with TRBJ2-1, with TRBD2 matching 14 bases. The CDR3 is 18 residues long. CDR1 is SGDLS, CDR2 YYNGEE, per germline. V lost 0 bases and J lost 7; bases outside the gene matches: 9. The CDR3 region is CASSVEVTSGRAGNEQFF. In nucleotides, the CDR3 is TGTGCCAGCAGCGTAGAAGTGACTAGCGGGAGGGCCGGAAATGAGCAGTTCTTC. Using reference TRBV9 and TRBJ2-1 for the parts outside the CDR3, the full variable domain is DSGVTQTPKHLITATGQRVTLRCSPRSGDLSVYWYQQSLDQGLQFLIQYYNGEERAKGNILERFSAQQFPDLHSELNLSSLELGDSALYFCASSVEVTSGRAGNEQFFGPGTRLTVL.

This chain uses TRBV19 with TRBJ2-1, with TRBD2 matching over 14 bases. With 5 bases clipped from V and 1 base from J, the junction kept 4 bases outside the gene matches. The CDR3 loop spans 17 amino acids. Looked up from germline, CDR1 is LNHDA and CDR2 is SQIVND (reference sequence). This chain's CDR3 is CASSPGLAGASYNEQFF. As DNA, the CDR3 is TGTGCCAGTAGTCCGGGACTAGCGGGAGCATCCTACAATGAGCAGTTCTTC.

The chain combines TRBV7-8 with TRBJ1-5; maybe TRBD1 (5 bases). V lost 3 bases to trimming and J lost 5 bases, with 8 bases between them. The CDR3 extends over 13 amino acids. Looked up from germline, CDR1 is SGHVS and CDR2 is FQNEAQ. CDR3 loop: CASSLGLYQPQHF. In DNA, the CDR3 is TGTGCCAGCAGCTTGGGGCTCTATCAGCCCCAGCATTTT.